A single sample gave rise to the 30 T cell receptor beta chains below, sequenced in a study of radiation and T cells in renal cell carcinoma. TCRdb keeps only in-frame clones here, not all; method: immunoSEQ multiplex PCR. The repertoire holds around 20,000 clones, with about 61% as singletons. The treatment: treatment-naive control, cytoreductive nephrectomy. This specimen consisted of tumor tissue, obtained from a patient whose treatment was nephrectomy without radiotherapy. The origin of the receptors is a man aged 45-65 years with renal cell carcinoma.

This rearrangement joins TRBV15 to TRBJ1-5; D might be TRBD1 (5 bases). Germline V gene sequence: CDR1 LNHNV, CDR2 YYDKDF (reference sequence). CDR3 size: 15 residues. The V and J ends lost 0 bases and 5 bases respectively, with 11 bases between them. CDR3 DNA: TGTGCCACCAGCAGAGACGGCAGGGTTGATCAGCCCCAGCATTTT. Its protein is CATSRDGRVDQPQHF.

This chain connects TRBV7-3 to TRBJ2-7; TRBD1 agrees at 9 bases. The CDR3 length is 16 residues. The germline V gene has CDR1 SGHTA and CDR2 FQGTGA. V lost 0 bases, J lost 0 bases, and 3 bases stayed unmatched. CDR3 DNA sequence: TGTGCCAGCAGCTTAACCGGGACAGGGAGCTCCTACGAGCAGTACTTC. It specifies CASSLTGTGSSYEQYF.

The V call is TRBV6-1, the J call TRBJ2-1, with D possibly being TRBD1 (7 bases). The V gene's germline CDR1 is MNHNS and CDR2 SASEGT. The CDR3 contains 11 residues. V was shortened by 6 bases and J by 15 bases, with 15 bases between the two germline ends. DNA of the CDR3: TGTGCCAGCAGCCGCGGGACAGCCGGGTTCTTC. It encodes CASSRGTAGFF.

The CDR3 reads CASSLGENSGNTIYF. The CDR3 coding sequence is TGTGCCAGCAGCTTAGGGGAGAACTCTGGAAACACCATATATTTT. The rearrangement uses TRBV7-2 and TRBJ1-3; D gene ambiguous. Deletions cut 1 base from V and 0 bases from J, with 7 bases between. CDR3 length: 15 amino acids. Germline CDR1 and CDR2: SGHTA and FQGNSA.

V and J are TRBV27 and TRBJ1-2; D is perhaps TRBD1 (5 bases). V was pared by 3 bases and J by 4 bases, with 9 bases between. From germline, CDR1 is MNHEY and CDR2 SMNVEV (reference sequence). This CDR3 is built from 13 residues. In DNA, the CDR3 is TGTGCCAGCAGTTTCCACAGGCTCTATGGCTACACCTTC. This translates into CASSFHRLYGYTF.

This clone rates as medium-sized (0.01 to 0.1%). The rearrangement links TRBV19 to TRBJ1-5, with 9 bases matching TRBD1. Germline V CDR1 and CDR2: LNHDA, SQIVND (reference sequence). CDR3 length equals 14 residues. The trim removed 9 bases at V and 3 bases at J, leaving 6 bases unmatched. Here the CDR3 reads CASADRGFNQPQHF. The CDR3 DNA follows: TGTGCCAGCGCGGACAGGGGTTTCAATCAGCCCCAGCATTTT.

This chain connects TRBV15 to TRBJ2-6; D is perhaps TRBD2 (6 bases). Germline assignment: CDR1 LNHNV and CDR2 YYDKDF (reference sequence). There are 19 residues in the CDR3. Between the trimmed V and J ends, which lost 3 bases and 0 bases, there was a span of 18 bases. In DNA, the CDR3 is TGTGCCACCAGCAGCGAGCAAACCGGGACTGTCTCTGGGGCCAACGTCCTGACTTTC. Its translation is CATSSEQTGTVSGANVLTF.

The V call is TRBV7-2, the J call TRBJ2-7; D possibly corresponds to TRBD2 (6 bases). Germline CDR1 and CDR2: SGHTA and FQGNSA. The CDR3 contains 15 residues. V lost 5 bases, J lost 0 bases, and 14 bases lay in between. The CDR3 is CASSLGTESSYEQYF. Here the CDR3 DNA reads TGTGCCAGCAGCCTGGGGACTGAGAGCTCCTACGAGCAGTACTTC.

The CDR3 is CASSVRPDIDEQFF. In DNA form, the CDR3 reads TGTGCCAGCAGCGTAAGGCCGGATATCGATGAGCAGTTCTTC. The rearrangement uses TRBV9 and TRBJ2-1; the D is unclear. Germline CDR1 and CDR2: SGDLS and YYNGEE. The V end lost 1 base, the J end lost 8 bases, and 13 bases lay between the germline ends. The CDR3 totals 14 residues.

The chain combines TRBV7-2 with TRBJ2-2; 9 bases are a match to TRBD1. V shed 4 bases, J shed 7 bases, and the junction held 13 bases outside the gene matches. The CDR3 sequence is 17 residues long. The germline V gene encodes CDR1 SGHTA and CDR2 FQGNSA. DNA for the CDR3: TGTGCCAGCAGCTCCCACTCGGACAGGGGTCTGGTCGGGGAGCTGTTTTTT. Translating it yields CASSSHSDRGLVGELFF. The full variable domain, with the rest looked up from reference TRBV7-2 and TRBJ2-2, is GAGVSQSPSNKVTEKGKDVELRCDPISGHTALYWYRQSLGQGLEFLIYFQGNSAPDKSGLPSDRFSAERTGGSVSTLTIQRTQQEDSAVYLCASSSHSDRGLVGELFFGEGSRLTVL.

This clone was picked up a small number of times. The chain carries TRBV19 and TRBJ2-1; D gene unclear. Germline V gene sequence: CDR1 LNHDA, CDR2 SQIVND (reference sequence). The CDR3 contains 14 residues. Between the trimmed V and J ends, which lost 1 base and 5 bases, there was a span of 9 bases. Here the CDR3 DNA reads TGTGCCAGTAGTATAGTCAGGAACAACAATGAGCAGTTCTTC. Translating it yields CASSIVRNNNEQFF.

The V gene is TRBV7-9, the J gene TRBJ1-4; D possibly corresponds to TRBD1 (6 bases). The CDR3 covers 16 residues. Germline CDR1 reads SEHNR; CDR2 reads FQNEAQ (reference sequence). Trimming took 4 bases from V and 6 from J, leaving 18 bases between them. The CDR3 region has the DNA TGTGCCAGCAGCTCGGGACACTATAGCCAGGATGAAAAACTGTTTTTT. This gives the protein CASSSGHYSQDEKLFF.

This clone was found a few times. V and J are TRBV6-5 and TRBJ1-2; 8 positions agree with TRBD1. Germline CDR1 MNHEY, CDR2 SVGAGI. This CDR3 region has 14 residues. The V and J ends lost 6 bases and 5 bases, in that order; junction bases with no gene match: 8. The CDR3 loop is CASSRDRSLYGYTF. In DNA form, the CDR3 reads TGTGCCAGCAGCCGGGACAGGTCGCTTTATGGCTACACCTTC.

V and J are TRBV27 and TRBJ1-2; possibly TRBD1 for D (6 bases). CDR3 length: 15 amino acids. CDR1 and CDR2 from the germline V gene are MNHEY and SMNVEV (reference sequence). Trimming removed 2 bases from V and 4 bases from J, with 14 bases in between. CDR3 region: CASSLTPLQGYGYTF. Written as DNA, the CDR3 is TGTGCCAGCAGTTTAACCCCCTTACAGGGCTATGGCTACACCTTC.

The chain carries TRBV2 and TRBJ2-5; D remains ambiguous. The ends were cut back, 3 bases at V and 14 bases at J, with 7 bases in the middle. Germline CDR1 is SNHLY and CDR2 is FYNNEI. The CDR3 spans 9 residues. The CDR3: CASSEGRYF. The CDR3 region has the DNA TGTGCCAGCAGTGAGGGCCGATACTTC.

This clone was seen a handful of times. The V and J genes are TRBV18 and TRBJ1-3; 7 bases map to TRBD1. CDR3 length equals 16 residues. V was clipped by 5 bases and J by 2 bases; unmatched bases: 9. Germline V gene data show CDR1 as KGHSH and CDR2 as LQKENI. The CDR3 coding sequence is TGTGCCAGCTCAGAGTATACAGGGGACGCTGGAAACACCATATATTTT. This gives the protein CASSEYTGDAGNTIYF.

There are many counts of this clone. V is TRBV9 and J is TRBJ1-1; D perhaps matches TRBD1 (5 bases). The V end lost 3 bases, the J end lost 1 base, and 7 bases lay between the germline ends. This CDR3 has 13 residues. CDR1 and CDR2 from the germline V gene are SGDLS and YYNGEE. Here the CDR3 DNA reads TGTGCCAGCAGCGCGGGGGGGAACACTGAAGCTTTCTTT. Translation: CASSAGGNTEAFF.

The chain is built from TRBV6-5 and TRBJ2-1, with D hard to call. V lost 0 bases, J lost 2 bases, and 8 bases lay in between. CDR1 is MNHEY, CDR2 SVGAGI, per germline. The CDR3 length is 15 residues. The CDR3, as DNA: TGTGCCAGCAGTTACTCGAGTGGTACCTACAATGAGCAGTTCTTC. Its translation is CASSYSSGTYNEQFF.

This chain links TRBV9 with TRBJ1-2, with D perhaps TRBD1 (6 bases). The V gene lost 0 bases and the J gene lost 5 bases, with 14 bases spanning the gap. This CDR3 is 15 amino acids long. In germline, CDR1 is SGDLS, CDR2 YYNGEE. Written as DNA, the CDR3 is TGTGCCAGCAGCGTAGGGACGGGGGGCTCGTATGGCTACACCTTC. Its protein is CASSVGTGGSYGYTF. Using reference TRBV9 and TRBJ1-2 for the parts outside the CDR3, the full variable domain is DSGVTQTPKHLITATGQRVTLRCSPRSGDLSVYWYQQSLDQGLQFLIQYYNGEERAKGNILERFSAQQFPDLHSELNLSSLELGDSALYFCASSVGTGGSYGYTFGSGTRLTVV.

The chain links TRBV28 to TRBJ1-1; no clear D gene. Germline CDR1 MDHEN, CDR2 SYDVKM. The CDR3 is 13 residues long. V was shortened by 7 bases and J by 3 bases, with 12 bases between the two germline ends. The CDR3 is CASNYLGYTEAFF. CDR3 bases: TGTGCCAGCAATTATTTGGGGTACACTGAAGCTTTCTTT. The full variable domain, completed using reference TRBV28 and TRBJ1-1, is DVKVTQSSRYLVKRTGEKVFLECVQDMDHENMFWYRQDPGLGLRLIYFSYDVKMKEKGDIPEGYSVSREKKERFSLILESASTNQTSMYLCASNYLGYTEAFFGQGTRLTVV.

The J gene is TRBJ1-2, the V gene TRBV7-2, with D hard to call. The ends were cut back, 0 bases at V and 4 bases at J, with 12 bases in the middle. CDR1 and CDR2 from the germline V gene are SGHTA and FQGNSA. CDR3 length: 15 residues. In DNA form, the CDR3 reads TGTGCCAGCAGCTTAGCGAGGAGACGGACCTATGGCTACACCTTC. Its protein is CASSLARRRTYGYTF.

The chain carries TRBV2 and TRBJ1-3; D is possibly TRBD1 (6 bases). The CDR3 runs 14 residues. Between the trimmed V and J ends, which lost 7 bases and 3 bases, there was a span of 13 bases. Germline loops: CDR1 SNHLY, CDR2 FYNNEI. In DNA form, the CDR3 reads TGTGCCAGCAACTACGGGGGCGATGGAAACACCATATATTTT. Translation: CASNYGGDGNTIYF.

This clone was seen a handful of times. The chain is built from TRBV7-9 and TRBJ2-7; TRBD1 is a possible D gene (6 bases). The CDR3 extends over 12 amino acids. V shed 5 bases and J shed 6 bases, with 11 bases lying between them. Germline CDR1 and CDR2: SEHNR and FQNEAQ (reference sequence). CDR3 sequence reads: CASSRDISEQYF. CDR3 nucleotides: TGTGCCAGCAGCAGGGACATTAGCGAGCAGTACTTC.

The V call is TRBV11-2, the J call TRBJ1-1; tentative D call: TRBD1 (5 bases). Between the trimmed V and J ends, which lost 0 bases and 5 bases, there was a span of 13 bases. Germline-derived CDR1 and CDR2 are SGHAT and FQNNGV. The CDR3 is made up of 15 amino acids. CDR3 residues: CASSLEAGGRTEAFF. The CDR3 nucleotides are TGTGCCAGCAGCTTAGAAGCGGGGGGTAGGACTGAAGCTTTCTTT. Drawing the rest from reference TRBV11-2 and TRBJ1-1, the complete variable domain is EAGVAQSPRYKIIEKRQSVAFWCNPISGHATLYWYQQILGQGPKLLIQFQNNGVVDDSQLPKDRFSAERLKGVDSTLKIQPAKLEDSAVYLCASSLEAGGRTEAFFGQGTRLTVV.

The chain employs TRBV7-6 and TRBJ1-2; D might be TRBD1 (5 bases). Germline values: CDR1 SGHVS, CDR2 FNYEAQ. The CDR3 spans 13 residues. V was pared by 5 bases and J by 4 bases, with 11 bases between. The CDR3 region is CASSTGGVYGYTF. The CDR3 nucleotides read TGTGCCAGCAGCACCGGGGGGGTCTATGGCTACACCTTC.

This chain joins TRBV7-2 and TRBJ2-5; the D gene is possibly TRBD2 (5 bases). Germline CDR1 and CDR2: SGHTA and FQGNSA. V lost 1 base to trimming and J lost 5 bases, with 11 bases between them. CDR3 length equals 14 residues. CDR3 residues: CASSLVPGGETQYF. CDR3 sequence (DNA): TGTGCCAGCAGCTTAGTCCCGGGCGGGGAGACCCAGTACTTC.

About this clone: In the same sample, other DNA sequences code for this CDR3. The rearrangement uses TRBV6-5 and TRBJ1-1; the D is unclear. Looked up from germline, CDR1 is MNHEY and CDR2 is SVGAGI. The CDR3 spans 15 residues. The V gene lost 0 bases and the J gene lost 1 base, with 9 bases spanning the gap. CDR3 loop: CASSYSGSQNTEAFF. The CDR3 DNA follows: TGTGCCAGCAGTTACTCAGGCAGTCAGAACACTGAAGCTTTCTTT.

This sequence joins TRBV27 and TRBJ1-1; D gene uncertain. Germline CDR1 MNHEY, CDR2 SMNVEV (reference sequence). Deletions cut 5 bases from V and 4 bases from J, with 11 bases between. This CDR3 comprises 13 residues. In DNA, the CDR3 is TGTGCCAGCAGTCTGAGGTGGGGCACTGAAGCTTTCTTT. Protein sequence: CASSLRWGTEAFF.

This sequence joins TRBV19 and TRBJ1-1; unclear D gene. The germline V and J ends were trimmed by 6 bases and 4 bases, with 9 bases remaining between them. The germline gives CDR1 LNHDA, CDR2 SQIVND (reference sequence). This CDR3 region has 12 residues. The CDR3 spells CASRAVGTEAFF. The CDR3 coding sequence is TGTGCCAGTAGGGCTGTAGGCACTGAAGCTTTCTTT.

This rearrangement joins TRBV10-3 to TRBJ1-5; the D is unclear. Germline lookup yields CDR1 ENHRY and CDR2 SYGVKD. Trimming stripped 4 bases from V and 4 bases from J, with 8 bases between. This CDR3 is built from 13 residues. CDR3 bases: TGTGCCATCAGTGTACAAAGAAATCAGCCCCAGCATTTT. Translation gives CAISVQRNQPQHF.